Each of the 17 T cell receptor beta chains below was sequenced from the same sample in a study of T cells after yellow fever vaccination. TCRdb ran MiXCR on the 5' RACE reads and lists one entry per CDR3 protein. Among around 140,000 distinct CDR3 sequences, roughly 6.7% were seen once, and the ten largest hold under 0.7%. The sample consisted of CD4+ T cells sorted from PBMCs, taken 10 days after the yellow fever booster vaccination. Receptor source: a man aged 25-45 years who received the YFV17D yellow fever vaccine.

Ten or more counts support this clonotype. The rearrangement joins TRBV7-9 to TRBJ2-7; 9 bases are shared with TRBD2. The germline V gene has CDR1 SEHNR and CDR2 FQNEAQ (reference sequence). V lost 3 bases, J lost 3 bases, and 9 bases stayed unmatched. The CDR3 contains 16 residues. The DNA of the CDR3 is TGTGCCAGCAGCTTTGGTTTTAGCGGGAGTGTCTACGAGCAGTACTTC. The encoded protein is CASSFGFSGSVYEQYF. The whole variable domain, filled in from reference TRBV7-9 and TRBJ2-7, reads DTGVSQNPRHKITKRGQNVTFRCDPISEHNRLYWYRQTLGQGPEFLTYFQNEAQLEKSRLLSDRFSAERPKGSFSTLEIQRTEQGDSAMYLCASSFGFSGSVYEQYFGPGTRLTVT.

This clonotype was seen many times. This rearrangement joins TRBV20-1 to TRBJ2-7; the D is unclear. The germline V gene encodes CDR1 DFQATT and CDR2 SNEGSKA (reference sequence). This CDR3 is built from 12 residues. V was cut by 4 bases and J by 2 bases, with 9 bases left in between. The CDR3 region is CSAKTSPYEQYF. As DNA, the CDR3 is TGCAGTGCTAAGACTTCTCCCTACGAGCAGTACTTC.

In its sample, this clonotype was seen many times. Written as DNA, the CDR3 is TGTGCCAGCAGTTCGGCTAGCTCCTACAATGAGCAGTTCTTC. This codes for CASSSASSYNEQFF. The chain has TRBV12-3 or TRBV12-4 and TRBJ2-1; D unresolved. Trimming stripped 4 bases from V and 0 bases from J, with 7 bases between. The CDR3 spans 14 residues.

Many counts were recorded for this clonotype. The rearrangement joins TRBV10-2 to TRBJ2-5, with a weak D call TRBD1 (6 bases). The CDR3 runs to 13 residues. The V end lost 7 bases, the J end lost 4 bases, and 13 bases lay between the germline ends. Germline assignment: CDR1 WSHSY and CDR2 SAAADI. The CDR3 coding sequence is TGCGCCAGCAATGCACAGGGTAGAGAGACCCAGTACTTC. Residues: CASNAQGRETQYF.

This clonotype was counted many times. The chain combines TRBV15 with TRBJ2-5, with D unclear. The germline CDR1 and CDR2 sequences are LNHNV and YYDKDF (reference sequence). Trimming removed 1 base from V and 0 bases from J, with 15 bases in between. The CDR3 totals 17 residues. CDR3 protein: CATSRGTGRRYQETQYF. In DNA, the CDR3 is TGTGCCACCAGCAGAGGTACCGGCAGACGGTACCAAGAGACCCAGTACTTC.

This clonotype was counted only a few times. This chain uses TRBV20-1 with TRBJ1-2, with 7 bases that match TRBD1. This CDR3 region has 13 residues. Germline CDR1 reads DFQATT; CDR2 reads SNEGSKA (reference sequence). V lost 6 bases and J lost 0; bases outside the gene matches: 4. The CDR3 DNA reads TGCAGTGCCCCGACAGGGTCTAACTATGGCTACACCTTC. This codes for CSAPTGSNYGYTF.

This clonotype was picked up a small number of times. The rearrangement joins TRBV18 to TRBJ1-2, with 7 bases fitting TRBD1. The CDR3 totals 15 residues. With 3 bases clipped from V and 2 bases from J, the junction kept 6 bases outside the gene matches. The germline CDR1 and CDR2 sequences are KGHSH and LQKENI. The CDR3 DNA is TGTGCCAGCTCACCTTCCGGGACAGCCAACTATGGCTACACCTTC. The encoded protein is CASSPSGTANYGYTF.

This clonotype occurred many times. This chain joins TRBV28 and TRBJ2-3, with D perhaps TRBD1 (7 bases). The germline CDR1 and CDR2 sequences are MDHEN and SYDVKM. The length of the CDR3 is 13 residues. V was trimmed by 7 bases and J by 3 bases, leaving 11 bases between them. This CDR3 is CASNQGGTDTQYF. For the CDR3, the DNA is TGTGCCAGCAATCAGGGGGGTACAGATACGCAGTATTTT.

This clonotype appeared many times. This chain links TRBV5-1 with TRBJ2-1, with TRBD2 as a possible D gene (5 bases). Trimming pared 0 bases from V and 4 bases from J, leaving 11 bases between. The CDR3 has 15 amino acids. The germline V gene has CDR1 SGHRS and CDR2 YFSETQ. The CDR3, as DNA: TGCGCCAGCAGCTTGGTAGGGCAGCGGTACAATGAGCAGTTCTTC. Protein product: CASSLVGQRYNEQFF.

The rearrangement joins TRBV19 to TRBJ1-5; 9 bases match TRBD1. CDR3 length: 14 amino acids. V trimming: 7 bases; J trimming: 6 bases; junction bases outside the gene matches: 7. The V gene's germline CDR1 is LNHDA and CDR2 SQIVND (reference sequence). CDR3 sequence reads: CASTDGQGIQPQHF. The CDR3 coding sequence is TGTGCCAGTACCGACGGACAGGGGATTCAGCCCCAGCATTTT.

In this sample, this clonotype turned up many times. The genes are TRBV14 and TRBJ2-5; 8 bases fit TRBD1. The CDR3 is made up of 15 amino acids. CDR1 is SGHDN, CDR2 FVKESK, per germline. V gave up 2 bases and J gave up 5 bases; unmatched junction bases: 7. CDR3 residues: CASSQRTGRGETQYF. The CDR3 DNA reads TGTGCCAGCAGCCAAAGGACAGGGCGCGGGGAGACCCAGTACTTC.

This clonotype was found many times. The chain couples TRBV7-2 to TRBJ2-5; 7 bases are shared with TRBD1. The CDR3 extends over 17 amino acids. CDR1 and CDR2 from the germline V gene are SGHTA and FQGNSA. V shed 5 bases, J shed 2 bases, and the junction held 14 bases outside the gene matches. Written as DNA, the CDR3 is TGTGCCAGCAGCCCAAGACAGGGTCAATTCAAACAAGAGACCCAGTACTTC. It codes for CASSPRQGQFKQETQYF.

The gene calls are TRBV7-2 and TRBJ1-2; 9 bases are a match to TRBD1. Germline V gene lookup returns CDR1 SGHTA and CDR2 FQGNSA. V gave up 5 bases and J gave up 5 bases; unmatched junction bases: 9. The length of the CDR3 is 15 residues. CDR3 region: CASSRVGTGTYGYTF. The CDR3 DNA sequence: TGTGCCAGCAGCCGGGTGGGGACAGGGACTTATGGCTACACCTTC.

This clonotype was observed many times. This chain joins TRBV9 and TRBJ2-5; D is undetermined. The germline V gene has CDR1 SGDLS and CDR2 YYNGEE. The CDR3 is 13 residues long. V was trimmed by 4 bases and J by 3 bases, leaving 10 bases between them. The chain's CDR3 is CASSRAVEETQYF. In nucleotides, the CDR3 is TGTGCCAGCAGCAGGGCCGTTGAAGAGACCCAGTACTTC.

This clonotype was recorded at least ten times. The chain has TRBV5-5 and TRBJ2-1; maybe TRBD2 (5 bases). CDR3 length equals 16 residues. CDR1 SGHKS and CDR2 YYEKEE come from the germline V gene (reference sequence). The V gene lost 1 base and the J gene lost 10 bases, with 21 bases spanning the gap. The CDR3 nucleotides read TGTGCCAGCAGCTTGATCCTAGCCCGCCCATTGACGGAGCAGTTCTTC. Amino acid sequence: CASSLILARPLTEQFF.

This chain joins TRBV21-1 and TRBJ1-2; the table assigns TRBD1, which was not confirmed against the DNA. TRBV21-1 is designated a pseudogene. There are 14 residues in the CDR3. CDR3 sequence (DNA): TGTGCCAGCAGGAGGATCGAGGCGCATTGTGGCTACACCTTC. It specifies CASRRIEAHCGYTF.

This chain links TRBV5-4 with TRBJ2-1, with a weak D call TRBD2 (5 bases). CDR1 and CDR2 from the germline V gene are SGHNT and YYREEE (reference sequence). Trimming removed 5 bases at V and 3 bases at J, with 12 bases between. The CDR3 spans 14 residues. DNA of the CDR3: TGTGCCAGCAGTTGGGGAGATGGCTACAATGAGCAGTTCTTC. Translation: CASSWGDGYNEQFF.